A single sample gave rise to the 13 T cell receptor beta chains below, sequenced in a study of human T cells and chemical hapten exposure. In TCRdb, the RACE reads were re-called with MiXCR into one record per CDR3 protein. The top ten clones hold less than 6.5% of a sample with a few hundred thousand distinct CDR3 sequences, around 6% of them seen once. Time point in this sample: patch test 2, 6 weeks after DPC sensitization. Treatment in this sample: therapeutic diphenylcyclopropenone sensitization with weekly scalp DPC. The sample consisted of whole blood, taken in connection with sensitization to the hapten diphenylcyclopropenone (DPC). All receptors come from a woman younger than 30 with alopecia areata. Some clones in this sample may be carry-over from other donors' samples.

At least ten counts were recorded for this clonotype. V gene TRBV7-2 combines with J gene TRBJ1-5; 9 nucleotides agree with TRBD1. The V gene's germline CDR1 is SGHTA and CDR2 FQGNSA. This CDR3 has 16 amino acids. The J segment lost 6 bases and the V segment lost 2 bases, leaving 8 bases of the junction unmatched. CDR3 DNA sequence: TGTGCCAGCAGCTTAACCGGGACAGGGACTTCTCAGCCCCAGCATTTT. Amino acids: CASSLTGTGTSQPQHF.

This clonotype was counted at least ten times. This sequence joins TRBV9 and TRBJ2-1; 10 positions agree with TRBD2. The CDR3 has 18 amino acids. CDR1 is SGDLS and CDR2 is YYNGEE in the germline V gene. Trimming cost V 0 bases and J 0 bases; bases outside gene matches: 6. This chain's CDR3 is CASSVDPAGGSSYNEQFF. In DNA, the CDR3 is TGTGCCAGCAGCGTAGATCCAGCGGGGGGGAGCTCCTACAATGAGCAGTTCTTC.

There are many counts of this clonotype. The rearrangement links TRBV29-1 to TRBJ2-7, with D possibly being TRBD1 or TRBD2 (5 bases each). CDR1 and CDR2 (germline): SQVTM, ANQGSEA. This CDR3 is 13 amino acids long. V shed 2 bases and J shed 2 bases, with 10 bases lying between them. CDR3 sequence (DNA): TGCAGCGTTGAATCCCAGGGACCCTACGAGCAGTACTTC. Translation: CSVESQGPYEQYF.

This clonotype was counted many times. In DNA, the CDR3 is TGTGCCAGCAGTTATCCCACAGGGGGCACTGAAGCTTTCTTT. Its protein is CASSYPTGGTEAFF. J is TRBJ1-1 and V is TRBV6-2 or TRBV6-3; 8 nucleotides match TRBD1. The CDR3 spans 14 residues. The V gene's germline CDR1 is MNHEY and CDR2 SVGEGT. V lost 3 bases to trimming and J lost 4 bases; unmatched junction nucleotides: 4.

In regard to this clonotype: With a much larger clone just one base away, this may be a read error. The chain couples TRBV7-6 to TRBJ1-4; no definite D call. This CDR3 is 15 amino acids long. The germline CDR1 and CDR2 sequences are SGHVS and FNYEAQ. The CDR3, as DNA: TGTGCCAGAAGCTTAGCGCTGGAGACCTATGAAAAACTGTTTTTT. It yields the protein CARSLALETYEKLFF.

This clonotype came up many times. The CDR3 is CASSLPLGGQGIGYTF. CDR3 nucleotide sequence: TGTGCCAGCAGTTTGCCCCTTGGGGGGCAGGGGATAGGCTACACCTTC. The gene calls are TRBV28 and TRBJ1-2, with a possible D match to TRBD1 (6 bases). The germline CDR1 and CDR2 sequences are MDHEN and SYDVKM. This CDR3 has 16 residues. V gave up 3 bases and J gave up 8 bases, with 22 bases separating them.

Many counts were recorded for this clonotype. The genes are TRBV20-1 and TRBJ2-5; D not certain. The V and J ends lost 0 bases and 0 bases respectively, with 11 bases between them. The germline V gene has CDR1 DFQATT and CDR2 SNEGSKA (reference sequence). CDR3 length: 15 amino acids. CDR3 bases: TGCAGTGCTAGAGATCGGGTACTAAACCAAGAGACCCAGTACTTC. It specifies CSARDRVLNQETQYF.

This clonotype was seen many times. The genes are TRBV10-2 and TRBJ1-1, with D tentatively TRBD1 (5 bases). V lost 7 bases, J lost 1 base, and 10 bases lay in between. CDR3 length: 13 amino acids. Germline assignment: CDR1 WSHSY and CDR2 SAAADI. DNA of the CDR3: TGCGCCAGCAACCGTCAGGGGAACACTGAAGCTTTCTTT. It specifies CASNRQGNTEAFF.

This clonotype was counted many times. This chain links TRBV2 with TRBJ1-5; possibly TRBD1 for D (5 bases). The CDR3 is 13 residues long. Germline-derived CDR1 and CDR2 are SNHLY and FYNNEI. Trimming removed 6 bases from V and 3 bases from J, with 9 bases in between. For the CDR3, the DNA is TGTGCCAGCAGCCCGGGACCCAATCAGCCCCAGCATTTT. Encoded protein: CASSPGPNQPQHF.

In this sample, this clonotype turned up a few times. This chain uses TRBV10-3 with TRBJ1-1; TRBD1 might be the D (6 bases). The CDR3 length is 14 residues. V was pared by 5 bases and J by 2 bases, with 12 bases between. CDR1 and CDR2 (germline): ENHRY, SYGVKD. The CDR3 DNA reads as TGTGCCATCAGTAATGGACAGAGTAACACTGAAGCTTTCTTT. Amino acid sequence: CAISNGQSNTEAFF.

This clonotype occurred a few times. The chain joins TRBV29-1 to TRBJ1-2; the D gene is possibly TRBD1 (5 bases). CDR3 length: 16 residues. V lost 6 bases to trimming and J lost 1 base, with 21 bases between them. Germline lookup yields CDR1 SQVTM and CDR2 ANQGSEA. DNA of the CDR3: TGCAGCGTCAACCGAGCCGGTGGGGCAGATAACTATGGCTACACCTTC. This encodes CSVNRAGGADNYGYTF.

The table lists this clonotype with a few counts. The genes are TRBV4-1 and TRBJ2-5; the D gene is possibly TRBD2 (5 bases). V dropped 4 bases and J dropped 1 base, with 10 bases sitting between them. CDR3 size: 14 residues. The germline V gene has CDR1 MGHRA and CDR2 YSYEKL. The CDR3 region is CASSRGLFQETQYF. The CDR3 coding sequence is TGCGCCAGCAGCCGAGGACTCTTCCAAGAGACCCAGTACTTC.

This rearrangement joins TRBV7-2 to TRBJ2-5; D gene ambiguous. V lost 6 bases and J 2 bases, leaving 10 bases between the germline ends. Germline CDR1 and CDR2: SGHTA and FQGNSA. This CDR3 is built from 13 residues. This CDR3 reads CASSYVGQETQYF. CDR3 in DNA: TGTGCCAGCAGTTACGTCGGGCAAGAGACCCAGTACTTC.